This T cell receptor (beta chain) was retrieved from a study of shared clonotypes between healthy human individuals. Study-wide points: Despite large depth, rarefaction showed incomplete sorted-subset sequencing. Naive subsets typically showed greater estimated richness than memory subsets.

Germline V lookup: CDR1 SGHRS, CDR2 YFSETQ. V lost 4 bases, J lost 1 base, and 17 bases lay in between. CDR3 length equals 16 residues. The repertoire was sequenced with immunoSEQ multiplex PCR; TCRdb's copy has only in-frame clones and lacks some. This sample has 850,000 to 1,200,000 clones, with about 74% found just once. As for this clone: Its antigen is not identified.

The TCR comes from a man aged 18 to 30 in good health. The specimen sequenced was memory CD4+ T cells sorted from blood. Subset: CD45RA-negative fraction. The chain combines TRBV5-1 with TRBJ2-5; no clear D gene. This chain's CDR3 is CASSLSIHAAQETQYF. The CDR3 DNA sequence: TGCGCCAGCAGCCTTTCCATCCACGCCGCCCAAGAGACCCAGTACTTC.